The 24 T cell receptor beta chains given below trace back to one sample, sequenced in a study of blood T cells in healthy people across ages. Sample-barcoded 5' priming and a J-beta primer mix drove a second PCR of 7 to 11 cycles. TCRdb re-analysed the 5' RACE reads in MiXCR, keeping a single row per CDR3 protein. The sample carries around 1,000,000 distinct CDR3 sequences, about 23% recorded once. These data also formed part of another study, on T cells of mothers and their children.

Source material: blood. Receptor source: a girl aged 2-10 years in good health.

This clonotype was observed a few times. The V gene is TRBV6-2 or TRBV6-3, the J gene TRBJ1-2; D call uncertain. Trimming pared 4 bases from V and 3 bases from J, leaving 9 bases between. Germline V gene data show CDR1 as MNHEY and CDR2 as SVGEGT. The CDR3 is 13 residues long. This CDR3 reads CASSFPSYYGYTF. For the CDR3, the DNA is TGTGCCAGCAGTTTTCCGAGCTACTATGGCTACACCTTC.

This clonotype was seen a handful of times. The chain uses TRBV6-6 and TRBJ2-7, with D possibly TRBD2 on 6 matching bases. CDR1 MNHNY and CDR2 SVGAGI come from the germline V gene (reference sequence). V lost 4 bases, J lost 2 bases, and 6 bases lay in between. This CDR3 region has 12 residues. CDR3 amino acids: CASSWEAYEQYF. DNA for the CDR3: TGTGCCAGCAGTTGGGAGGCCTACGAGCAGTACTTC.

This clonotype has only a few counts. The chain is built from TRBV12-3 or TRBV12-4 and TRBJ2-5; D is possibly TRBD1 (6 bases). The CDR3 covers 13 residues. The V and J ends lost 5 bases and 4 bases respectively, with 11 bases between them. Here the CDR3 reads CASSPLGAETQYF. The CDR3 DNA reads TGTGCCAGCAGTCCCCTGGGGGCAGAGACCCAGTACTTC.

CDR3 in amino acids: CSARDLVAGETQYF. Here the CDR3 DNA reads TGCAGTGCTAGAGATCTCGTAGCGGGAGAGACCCAGTACTTC. The chain is built from TRBV20-1 and TRBJ2-5; 7 bases are a match to TRBD2. V was pared by 0 bases and J by 4 bases, with 5 bases of the junction left unmatched. This CDR3 has 14 residues. Germline V CDR1 and CDR2: DFQATT, SNEGSKA (reference sequence).

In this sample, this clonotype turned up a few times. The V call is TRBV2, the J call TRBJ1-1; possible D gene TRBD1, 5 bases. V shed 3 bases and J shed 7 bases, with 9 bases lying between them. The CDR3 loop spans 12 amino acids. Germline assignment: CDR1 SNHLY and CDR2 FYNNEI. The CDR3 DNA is TGTGCCAGCAGTGATCGACAGATTGAAGCTTTCTTT. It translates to CASSDRQIEAFF.

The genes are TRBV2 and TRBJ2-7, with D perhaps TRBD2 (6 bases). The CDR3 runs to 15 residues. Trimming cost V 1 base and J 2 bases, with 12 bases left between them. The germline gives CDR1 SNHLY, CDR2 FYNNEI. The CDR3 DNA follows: TGTGCCAGCAGTGAAGGTCGGGAGTGGACCTACGAGCAGTACTTC. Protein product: CASSEGREWTYEQYF.

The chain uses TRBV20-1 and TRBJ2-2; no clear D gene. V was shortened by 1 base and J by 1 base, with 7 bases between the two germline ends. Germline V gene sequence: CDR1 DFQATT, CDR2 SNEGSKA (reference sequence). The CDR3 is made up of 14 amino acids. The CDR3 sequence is CSARGQMNTGELFF. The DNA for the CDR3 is TGCAGTGCTAGAGGTCAAATGAACACCGGGGAGCTGTTTTTT.

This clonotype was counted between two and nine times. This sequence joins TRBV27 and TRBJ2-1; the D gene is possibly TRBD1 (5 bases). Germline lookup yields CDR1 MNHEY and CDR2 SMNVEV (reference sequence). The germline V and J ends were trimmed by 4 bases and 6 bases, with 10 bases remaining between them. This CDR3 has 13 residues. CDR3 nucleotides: TGTGCCAGCAGTTCCGCAGGGCCCAATGAGCAGTTCTTC. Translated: CASSSAGPNEQFF.

CDR3 nucleotide sequence: TGCAGCGCCCACTTTTTAACTGACTACAACACTGAAGCTTTCTTT. This codes for CSAHFLTDYNTEAFF. The rearrangement joins TRBV29-1 to TRBJ1-1; D not resolved. Trimming left V 7 bases short and J 2 bases short, with 20 bases between. This CDR3 comprises 15 residues. Looked up from germline, CDR1 is SQVTM and CDR2 is ANQGSEA.

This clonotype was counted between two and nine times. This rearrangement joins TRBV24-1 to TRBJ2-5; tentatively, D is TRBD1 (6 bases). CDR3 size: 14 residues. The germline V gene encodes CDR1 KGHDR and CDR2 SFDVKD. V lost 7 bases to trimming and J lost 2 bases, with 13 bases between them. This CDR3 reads CATSEGQIQETQYF. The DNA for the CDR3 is TGTGCCACCAGCGAAGGACAGATACAAGAGACCCAGTACTTC.

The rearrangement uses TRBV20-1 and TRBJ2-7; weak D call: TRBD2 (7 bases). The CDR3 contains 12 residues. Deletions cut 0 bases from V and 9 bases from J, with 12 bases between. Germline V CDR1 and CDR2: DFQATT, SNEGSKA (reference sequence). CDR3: CSARDAGAVQYF. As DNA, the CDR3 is TGCAGTGCTAGAGATGCGGGGGCTGTGCAGTACTTC.

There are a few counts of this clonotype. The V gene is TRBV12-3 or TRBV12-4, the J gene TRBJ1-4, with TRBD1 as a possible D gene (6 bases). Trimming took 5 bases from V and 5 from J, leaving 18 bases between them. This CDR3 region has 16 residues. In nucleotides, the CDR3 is TGTGCCAGCAGTAGAACAGGGTTTTCTTTGAATGAAAAACTGTTTTTT. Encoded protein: CASSRTGFSLNEKLFF.

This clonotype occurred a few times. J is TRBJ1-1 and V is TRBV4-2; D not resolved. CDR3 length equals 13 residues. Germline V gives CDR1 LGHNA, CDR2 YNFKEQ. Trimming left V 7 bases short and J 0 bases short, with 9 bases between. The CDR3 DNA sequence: TGTGCCAGCACGAGGAACATGAACACTGAAGCTTTCTTT. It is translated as CASTRNMNTEAFF.

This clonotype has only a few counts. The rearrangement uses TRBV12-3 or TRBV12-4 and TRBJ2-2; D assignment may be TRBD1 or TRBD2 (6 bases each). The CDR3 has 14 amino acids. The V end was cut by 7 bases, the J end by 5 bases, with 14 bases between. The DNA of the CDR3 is TGTGCCAGCATCCGTAGGGGGGAAACCGGGGAGCTGTTTTTT. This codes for CASIRRGETGELFF.

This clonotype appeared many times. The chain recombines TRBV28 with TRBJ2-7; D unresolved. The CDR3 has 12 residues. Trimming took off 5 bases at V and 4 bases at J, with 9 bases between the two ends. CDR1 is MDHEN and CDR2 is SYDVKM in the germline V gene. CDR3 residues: CASSGPPYEQYF. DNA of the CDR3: TGTGCCAGCAGTGGCCCCCCGTACGAGCAGTACTTC.

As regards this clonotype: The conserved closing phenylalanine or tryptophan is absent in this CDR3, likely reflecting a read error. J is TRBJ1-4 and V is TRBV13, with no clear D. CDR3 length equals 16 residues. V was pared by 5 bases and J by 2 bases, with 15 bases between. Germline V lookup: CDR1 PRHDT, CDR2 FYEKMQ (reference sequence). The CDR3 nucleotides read TGTGCCAGCAGCCCAACGAGCTTTGCGACTAATGAAAAACTGTTTCTT. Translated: CASSPTSFATNEKLFL.

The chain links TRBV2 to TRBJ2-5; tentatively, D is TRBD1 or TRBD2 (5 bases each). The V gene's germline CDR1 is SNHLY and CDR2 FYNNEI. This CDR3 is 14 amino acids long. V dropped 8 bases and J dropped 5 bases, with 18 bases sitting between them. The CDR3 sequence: CASARGTAEETQYF. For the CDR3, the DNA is TGTGCCAGCGCACGAGGGACGGCGGAGGAGACCCAGTACTTC. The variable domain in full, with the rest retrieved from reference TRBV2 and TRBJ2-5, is EPEVTQTPSHQVTQMGQEVILRCVPISNHLYFYWYRQILGQKVEFLVSFYNNEISEKSEIFDDQFSVERPDGSNFTLKIRSTKLEDSAMYFCASARGTAEETQYFGPGTRLLVL.

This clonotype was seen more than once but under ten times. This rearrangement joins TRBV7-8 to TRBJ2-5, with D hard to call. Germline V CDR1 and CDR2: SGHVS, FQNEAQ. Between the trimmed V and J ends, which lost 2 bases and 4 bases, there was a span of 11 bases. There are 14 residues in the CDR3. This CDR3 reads CASSLRLGLETQYF. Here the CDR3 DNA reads TGTGCCAGCAGCTTAAGGCTGGGATTAGAGACCCAGTACTTC. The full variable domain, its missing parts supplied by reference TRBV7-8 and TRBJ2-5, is GAGVSQSPRYKVAKRGQDVALRCDPISGHVSLFWYQQALGQGPEFLTYFQNEAQLDKSGLPSDRFFAERPEGSVSTLKIQRTQQEDSAVYLCASSLRLGLETQYFGPGTRLLVL.

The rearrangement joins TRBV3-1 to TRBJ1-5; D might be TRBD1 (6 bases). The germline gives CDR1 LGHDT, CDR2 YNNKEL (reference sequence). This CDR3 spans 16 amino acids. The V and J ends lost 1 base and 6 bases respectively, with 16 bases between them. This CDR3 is CASSQGGSGEGQPQHF. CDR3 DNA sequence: TGTGCCAGCAGCCAAGGCGGGTCAGGGGAGGGTCAGCCCCAGCATTTT.

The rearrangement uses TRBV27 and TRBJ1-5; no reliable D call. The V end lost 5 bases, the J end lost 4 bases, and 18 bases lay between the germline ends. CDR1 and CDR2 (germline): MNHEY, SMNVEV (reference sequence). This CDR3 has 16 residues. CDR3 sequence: CASSVNPSGGNQPQHF. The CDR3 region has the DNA TGTGCCAGCAGTGTTAACCCTTCAGGAGGAAATCAGCCCCAGCATTTT.

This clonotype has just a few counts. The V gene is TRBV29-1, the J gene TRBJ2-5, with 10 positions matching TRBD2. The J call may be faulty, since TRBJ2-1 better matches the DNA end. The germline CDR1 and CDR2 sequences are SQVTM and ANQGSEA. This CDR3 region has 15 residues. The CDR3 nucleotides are TGCAGCGTTGTCAGAGAACTAGCGGGGAATCATGAGCAGTTCTTC. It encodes CSVVRELAGNHEQFF.

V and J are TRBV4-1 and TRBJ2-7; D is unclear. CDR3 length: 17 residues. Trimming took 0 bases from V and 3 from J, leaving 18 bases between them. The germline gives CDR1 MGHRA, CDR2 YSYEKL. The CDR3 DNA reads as TGCGCCAGCAGCCAAGAGGGCGGAATCTCGGGTTACTACGAGCAGTACTTC. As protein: CASSQEGGISGYYEQYF.

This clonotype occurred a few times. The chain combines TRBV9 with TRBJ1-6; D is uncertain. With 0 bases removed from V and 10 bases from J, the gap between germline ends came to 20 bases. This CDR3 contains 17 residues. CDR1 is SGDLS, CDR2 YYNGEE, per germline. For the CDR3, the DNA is TGTGCCAGCAGCGTAGACCCAGAGACTCCAGGTGGGTCACCCCTCCACTTT. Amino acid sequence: CASSVDPETPGGSPLHF.

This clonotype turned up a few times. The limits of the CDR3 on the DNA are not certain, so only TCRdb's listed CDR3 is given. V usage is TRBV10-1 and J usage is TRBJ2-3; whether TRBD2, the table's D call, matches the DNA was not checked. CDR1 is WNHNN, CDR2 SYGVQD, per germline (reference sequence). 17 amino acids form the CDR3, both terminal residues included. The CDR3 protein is CASSESVGSGTTDTRYF.